Listed below are T cell receptor beta chains from one sample, sequenced in a study of cytomegalovirus exposure and HLA in healthy donors. The protocol was immunoSEQ multiplex PCR, while the TCRdb copy is restricted to in-frame clones and leaves out a portion. This table has 120,000 to 150,000 clones, 75% to 90% appearing once. Sequencing input: PBMCs. The receptors were sampled from a female donor in good health and CMV-seronegative. The CDR3 runs from the conserved cysteine through the conserved F or W. The D gene is left open where the match is weak. The size of a clone is reported for some rows only, either as once, few or many, or as a class for expanded clones.

j_call d_call v_call clone_size cdr3_nt cdr3_aa
TRBJ2-5 TRBD1 TRBV18 - TGTGCCAGCTCGGCTTACCTGGGACAGGGGGTCCAAGAGACCCAGTACTTC CASSAYLGQGVQETQYF
TRBJ2-7 - TRBV11-3 - TGTGCCAGCAGCTTAGATGCCTACTACGAGCAGTACTTC CASSLDAYYEQYF
TRBJ2-7 - TRBV5-1 few TGCGCCAGCAGTGCGAATCAGGAATACGAGCAGTACTTC CASSANQEYEQYF
TRBJ2-7 TRBD2 TRBV7-2 - TGTGCCAGCAGCTCTCTAGCGGGACTCTCCTACGAGCAGTACTTC CASSSLAGLSYEQYF
TRBJ2-7 - TRBV27 - TGTGCCAGCAGGACGGGTGGCGGAGGGCAGTACTTC CASRTGGGGQYF
TRBJ2-3 - TRBV6-5 - TGTGCCAGCAGTTACTTGATGGCCCCTAGCACAGATACGCAGTATTTT CASSYLMAPSTDTQYF
TRBJ2-5 TRBD2 TRBV11-3 - TGTGCCAGCAGCCCCGGACTAGCGGGCAAAGAGACCCAGTACTTC CASSPGLAGKETQYF
TRBJ1-4 TRBD1 TRBV28 - TGTGCCAGCAGCCGACCAACAGGGGGGTTTGAAAAACTGTTTTTT CASSRPTGGFEKLFF
TRBJ2-3 TRBD2 TRBV5-1 - TGCGCCAGCAGCTCCGGGACCCAAAGCGGGACTAGCACAGATACGCAGTATTTT CASSSGTQSGTSTDTQYF
TRBJ2-7 - TRBV18 - TGTGCCAGCTCACCAGTGGGCAGCTCAGGCCACGAGCAGTACTTC CASSPVGSSGHEQYF
TRBJ1-4 TRBD1 TRBV28 few TGTGCCAGCACCATACGAGGACAGGGGAATGAAAAACTGTTTTTT CASTIRGQGNEKLFF
TRBJ2-5 TRBD2 TRBV2 - TGTGCCAGTAGACTACAACCGGGACTAAGGACGGAGACCCAGTACTTC CASRLQPGLRTETQYF
TRBJ2-3 TRBD2 TRBV2 - TGTGCCAGCAGTCAAGGACTAGCGCTTACCACAGATACGCAGTATTTT CASSQGLALTTDTQYF
TRBJ1-2 - TRBV6-5 - TGTGCCAGCCAGGACAGATATGGCTACACCTTC CASQDRYGYTF
TRBJ2-3 TRBD2 TRBV11-3 once TGTGCCAGCAGCCCTAGCGGGAGCACAGATACGCAGTATTTT CASSPSGSTDTQYF
TRBJ1-2 TRBD1 TRBV27 - TGTGCCAGCAGTTTGACAGGGGTTGGCTACACCTTC CASSLTGVGYTF
TRBJ1-3 - TRBV28 - TGTGCCAGCAGTTTATCGGGCAGGGTCAACACCATATATTTT CASSLSGRVNTIYF
TRBJ1-1 - TRBV30 - TGTGCCTGGAGTGTACTTGAGACTCTAGCTTTCTTT CAWSVLETLAFF
TRBJ2-3 TRBD2 TRBV27 - TGTGCCAGCACCCCAACCCAACTAGCGGCAACAGATACGCAGTATTTT CASTPTQLAATDTQYF
TRBJ2-3 TRBD1 TRBV2 - TGTGCCAGCAGGACCGGGACAGCAACAGATACGCAGTATTTT CASRTGTATDTQYF
TRBJ2-7 - TRBV7-3 - TGTGCCAGCAGCTCTTCAGGGCCCTACGAGCAGTACTTC CASSSSGPYEQYF
TRBJ2-1 TRBD2 TRBV10-1 - TGCGCCAGCAGTGAGTTGGGGGGGGATGAGCAGTTCTTC CASSELGGDEQFF
TRBJ2-1 - TRBV27 - TGTGCCAGCGGGAGTTACAATGAGCAGTTCTTC CASGSYNEQFF
TRBJ1-5 TRBD1 TRBV11-2 once TGTGCCAGCAGCTCAGACAGGGGCCAGCCCCAGCATTTT CASSSDRGQPQHF
TRBJ1-2 TRBD1 TRBV6-5 - TGTGCCAGCAGTTACCGGGACAGAGCCTTGGGAAGTGGCTACACCTTC CASSYRDRALGSGYTF
TRBJ1-4 - TRBV30 - TGTGCCTGGAGTGTGGGGGCCGTTGATGAAAAACTGTTTTTT CAWSVGAVDEKLFF
TRBJ1-2 TRBD1 TRBV27 once TGTGCCAGCGGACTGTCTTGGACAGGGTCTGGCTACACCTTC CASGLSWTGSGYTF
TRBJ2-5 TRBD1 TRBV19 few TGTGCCAGTAGTAGCAGGACAGGGGGCGCGGAGACCCAGTACTTC CASSSRTGGAETQYF
TRBJ1-3 TRBD1 TRBV25-1 - TGTGCCAGCAGTGACGGACAGGTCTCTGGAAACACCATATATTTT CASSDGQVSGNTIYF
TRBJ2-2 TRBD2 TRBV4-1 few TGCGCCAGCACCCTAAGAGGAACTAGCGGGAGAAATACCGGGGAGCTGTTTTTT CASTLRGTSGRNTGELFF
TRBJ1-5 TRBD1 TRBV6-6 - TGTGCCAGCAGGGCGGACAGGGGGAATCAGCCCCAGCATTTT CASRADRGNQPQHF
TRBJ1-1 TRBD1 TRBV7-2 once TGTGCCAGCAGCTTACAGGGGGGTACTGAAGCTTTCTTT CASSLQGGTEAFF
TRBJ2-7 TRBD1 TRBV2 - TGTGCCAGCAACGGGGACAGGGGGGGCTACGAGCAGTACTTC CASNGDRGGYEQYF
TRBJ2-1 TRBD1 TRBV27 - TGTGCCAGCAGTCAGAGGACAGGGTCGCAGTTCTTC CASSQRTGSQFF
TRBJ1-2 - TRBV6-1 - TGTGCCAGCAGTGAACCAGACAGGCGTAGGTACAACGGCTACACCTTC CASSEPDRRRYNGYTF
TRBJ2-3 TRBD2 TRBV6-1 - TGTGCCAGCACGGGGACTAGCGGGAGCCTGAATACGCAGTATTTT CASTGTSGSLNTQYF
TRBJ2-7 TRBD1 TRBV6-5 - TGTGCCAGCAGCCCCTATCTCGGGACAGACTACGAGCAGTACTTC CASSPYLGTDYEQYF
TRBJ2-1 - TRBV28 - TGTGCCAGCAGTTTACAGGGCAGGATCAATGAGCAGTTCTTC CASSLQGRINEQFF
TRBJ1-2 TRBD1 TRBV7-8 - TGTGCCAGCAGCTTATCCGTGACACAGGGGGCAAAAGGCTACACCTTC CASSLSVTQGAKGYTF
TRBJ1-5 - TRBV28 few TGTGCCAGCAGTTCGTACAGGGATAGCGAGCCCCAGCATTTT CASSSYRDSEPQHF